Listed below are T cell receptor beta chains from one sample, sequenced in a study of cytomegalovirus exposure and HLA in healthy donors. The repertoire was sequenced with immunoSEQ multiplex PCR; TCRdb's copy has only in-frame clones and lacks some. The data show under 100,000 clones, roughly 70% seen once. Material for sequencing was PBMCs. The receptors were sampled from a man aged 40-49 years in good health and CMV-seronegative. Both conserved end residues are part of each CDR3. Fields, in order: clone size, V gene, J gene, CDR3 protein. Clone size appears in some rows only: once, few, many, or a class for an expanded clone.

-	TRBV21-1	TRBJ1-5	CASPGQAYPNQPQHF
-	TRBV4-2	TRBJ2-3	CASSQGLDNTDTQYF
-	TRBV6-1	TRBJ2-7	CASSGAAGKAYIDSGEQYF
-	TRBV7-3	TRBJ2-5	CASSSRGPQETQYF
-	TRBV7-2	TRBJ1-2	CASSTGGNNYGYTF
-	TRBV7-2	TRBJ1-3	CASSSRQGARNTIYF
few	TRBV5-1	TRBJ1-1	CASSLVREGNTEAFF
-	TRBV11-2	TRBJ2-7	CASSPRLGTSEQYF
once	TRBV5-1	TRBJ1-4	CASSLDPRANEKLFF
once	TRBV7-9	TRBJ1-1	CASSFRLGRANTEAFF
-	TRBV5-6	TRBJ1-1	CASELGQTTTGGEAFF
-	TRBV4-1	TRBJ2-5	CASSQGPGGLGTQYF
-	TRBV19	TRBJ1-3	CASRAGRSVTRNTIYF
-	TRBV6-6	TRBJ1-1	CASSYGTVILNTEAFF
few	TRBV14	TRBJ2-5	CASSQDSTSWSLQETQYF
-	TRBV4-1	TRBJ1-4	CASSQGGGRMNEKLFF
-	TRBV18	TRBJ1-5	CASSPRQGVDQPQHF
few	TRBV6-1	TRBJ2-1	CASSEIRLAKYNEQFF
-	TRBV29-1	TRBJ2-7	CSVEEETGGEQYF
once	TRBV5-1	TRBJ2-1	CASSLTARGEQFF
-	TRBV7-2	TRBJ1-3	CASSSTGLTGNTIYF
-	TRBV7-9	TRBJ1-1	CASSLGGCEAFF
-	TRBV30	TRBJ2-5	CAWALGALPKGSQYF
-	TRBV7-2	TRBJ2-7	CASSLAVPDGPYEQYF
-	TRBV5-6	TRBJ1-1	CASSLVGTGTDTEAFF
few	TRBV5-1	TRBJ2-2	CASSLEGDVAGELFF
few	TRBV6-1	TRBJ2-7	CASSERTGGADEQYF
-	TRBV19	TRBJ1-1	CASSPGVTEAFF
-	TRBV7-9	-	CASSLGLAGVYEQYF
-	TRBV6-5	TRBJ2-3	CASSGTSGAPDTQYF
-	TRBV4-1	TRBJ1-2	CASSQEGGPLNYGYTF
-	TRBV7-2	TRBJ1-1	CASSSRPKTHPAEAFF
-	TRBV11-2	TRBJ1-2	CASSLLELGGYTF
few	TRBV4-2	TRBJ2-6	CASSQDQGEANVLTF
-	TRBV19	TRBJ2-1	CASSIVGTSYNEQFF
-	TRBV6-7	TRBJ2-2	CASSYSNSPSLDTGELFF
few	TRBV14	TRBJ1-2	CASSQAQTGGVEGYTF
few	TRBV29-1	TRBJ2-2	CSGRLSPGELFF
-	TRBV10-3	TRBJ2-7	CAISGSGLAGGGEQYF
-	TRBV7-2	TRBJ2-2	CASSLASGQNTGELFF
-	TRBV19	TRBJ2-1	CASSISSGRSYNEQFF
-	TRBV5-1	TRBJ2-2	CASRVGQPNTGELFF
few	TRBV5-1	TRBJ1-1	CASSLEGRVATEAFF
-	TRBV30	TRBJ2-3	CAWSRLAADTQYF
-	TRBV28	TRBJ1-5	CASSRRRRYSNQPQHF